This entry lists 25 T cell receptor beta chains sequenced from one sample in a study of blood T cells in healthy people across ages. Together with a sample-barcoded 5' primer, a J-beta primer mix was included in a second PCR lasting about 7 to 11 cycles. TCRdb analysed the 5' RACE reads with MiXCR anew, one entry per CDR3 protein. This table holds roughly 800,000 distinct CDR3 sequences, around 34% found once. Input material: blood. These receptors were obtained from a young man in good health.

This clonotype was counted a few times. The J gene is TRBJ1-6, the V gene TRBV4-3, with TRBD1 matching 7 bases. The CDR3 length is 14 residues. V was clipped by 6 bases and J by 9 bases; unmatched bases: 8. Per the germline V gene, CDR1 is LGHNA and CDR2 is YSLEER. The CDR3 spells CASSPGTESSPLHF. The CDR3 DNA reads as TGCGCCAGCAGTCCCGGGACAGAGTCTTCACCCCTCCACTTT.

This chain uses TRBV14 with TRBJ2-3, with D hard to call. This CDR3 comprises 16 residues. The V gene lost 4 bases and the J gene lost 0 bases, with 14 bases spanning the gap. Germline assignment: CDR1 SGHDN and CDR2 FVKESK. The CDR3 coding sequence is TGTGCCAGCAGCCCCTCCCGAGTGCCCAGCACAGATACGCAGTATTTT. This translates into CASSPSRVPSTDTQYF.

This chain connects TRBV7-2 to TRBJ2-2; unclear D gene. CDR3 length: 12 residues. Germline loops: CDR1 SGHTA, CDR2 FQGNSA. Trimming left V 5 bases short and J 4 bases short, with 5 bases between. The CDR3 spells CASSRFTGELFF. The CDR3 coding sequence is TGTGCCAGCAGCCGATTCACCGGGGAGCTGTTTTTT.

Turning to this clonotype: A read error is possible here, since a much larger clone lies one base away. The chain uses TRBV5-6 and TRBJ2-5; 7 nucleotides line up with TRBD1. The trim removed 6 bases at V and 11 bases at J, leaving 16 bases unmatched. CDR3 length: 14 residues. Per germline, CDR1 SGHDT and CDR2 YYEEEE. The CDR3 loop is CASNSGQQFYKQYF. The CDR3 region has the DNA TGTGCCAGCAATTCGGGACAGCAGTTCTACAAGCAGTACTTC.

The genes are TRBV6-2 or TRBV6-3 and TRBJ2-1; tentative D call: TRBD2 (6 bases). The CDR3 loop spans 13 amino acids. From germline, CDR1 is MNHEY and CDR2 SVGEGT. Trimming took off 5 bases at V and 5 bases at J, with 10 bases between the two ends. The DNA of the CDR3 is TGTGCCAGCAGTGCCCGACTAGACAATGAGCAGTTCTTC. Translated, it gives CASSARLDNEQFF.

This clonotype has just a few counts. The gene calls are TRBV7-2 and TRBJ2-3; no clear D gene. V shed 1 base and J shed 9 bases, with 14 bases lying between them. The CDR3 extends over 14 amino acids. From germline, CDR1 is SGHTA and CDR2 FQGNSA. The CDR3 nucleotides read TGTGCCAGCAGCTTAGTTAGCTCCAGCGACACGCAGTATTTT. Encoded protein: CASSLVSSSDTQYF.

This clonotype was detected a few times. The chain links TRBV12-3 or TRBV12-4 to TRBJ2-7; no definite D call. This CDR3 has 16 residues. V dropped 2 bases and J dropped 4 bases, with 18 bases sitting between them. The CDR3 sequence is CASSLWGSNLLYEQYF. Here the CDR3 DNA reads TGTGCCAGCAGTTTATGGGGAAGCAATCTCCTATACGAGCAGTACTTC.

The V call is TRBV6-5, the J call TRBJ2-7, with TRBD2 matching 9 bases. Per the germline V gene, CDR1 is MNHEY and CDR2 is SVGAGI. The trim removed 2 bases at V and 4 bases at J, leaving 12 bases unmatched. The CDR3 has 17 residues. CDR3 sequence: CASSYVPLGLALYEQYF. The CDR3 DNA follows: TGTGCCAGCAGTTACGTCCCCCTGGGACTAGCATTGTACGAGCAGTACTTC.

The V call is TRBV5-1, the J call TRBJ2-5; 8 bases map to TRBD2. The CDR3 has 17 residues. The ends lost 4 bases at V and 1 base at J; junction bases unmatched: 12. Per germline, CDR1 SGHRS and CDR2 YFSETQ. CDR3 amino acids: CASSTGASGGPQETQYF. As DNA, the CDR3 is TGCGCCAGCAGCACTGGGGCCAGCGGGGGCCCCCAAGAGACCCAGTACTTC.

The rearrangement uses TRBV12-3 or TRBV12-4 and TRBJ1-2; D ambiguous. This CDR3 contains 13 residues. Trimming removed 5 bases from V and 2 bases from J, with 9 bases in between. The CDR3 sequence: CASSPSSNYGYTF. Here the CDR3 DNA reads TGTGCCAGCAGTCCCTCCTCAAACTATGGCTACACCTTC.

This clonotype has only a few counts. This chain uses TRBV2 with TRBJ2-3; 8 nucleotides line up with TRBD1. With 2 bases clipped from V and 3 bases from J, the junction kept 10 bases outside the gene matches. CDR3 length: 17 amino acids. Germline V gene sequence: CDR1 SNHLY, CDR2 FYNNEI. The CDR3 reads CASSEPSHRGATDTQYF. The CDR3 region has the DNA TGTGCCAGCAGTGAACCTTCTCACAGGGGGGCGACAGATACGCAGTATTTT.

The chain combines TRBV20-1 with TRBJ1-5; D is possibly TRBD1 (5 bases). Trimming removed 6 bases from V and 1 base from J, with 10 bases in between. The germline V gene encodes CDR1 DFQATT and CDR2 SNEGSKA (reference sequence). The CDR3 is 13 amino acids. The CDR3 DNA reads TGCAGTGCCCCCAGACAGAGCAATCAGCCCCAGCATTTT. Its protein product is CSAPRQSNQPQHF.

In this sample, this clonotype turned up many times. This chain connects TRBV6-1 to TRBJ2-1; 7 nucleotides agree with TRBD1. The germline CDR1 and CDR2 sequences are MNHNS and SASEGT. With 5 bases clipped from V and 1 base from J, the junction kept 5 bases outside the gene matches. This CDR3 spans 15 amino acids. CDR3: CASSLSQGSYNEQFF. DNA for the CDR3: TGTGCCAGCAGTCTGTCACAGGGGTCCTACAATGAGCAGTTCTTC.

The chain carries TRBV30 and TRBJ1-2, with 8 bases lining up with TRBD1. CDR1 is GTSNPN, CDR2 SVGIG, per germline (reference sequence). This CDR3 region has 17 residues. V lost 0 bases, J lost 7 bases, and 16 bases stayed unmatched. The CDR3 loop reads CAWSVGGARGTGSGYTF. Here the CDR3 DNA reads TGTGCCTGGAGTGTCGGCGGGGCCCGCGGGACAGGCTCTGGCTACACCTTC.

The V and J genes are TRBV6-2 or TRBV6-3 and TRBJ2-5; D perhaps matches TRBD1 (5 bases). The CDR3 covers 17 residues. V lost 0 bases, J lost 4 bases, and 18 bases lay in between. Per the germline V gene, CDR1 is MNHEY and CDR2 is SVGEGT. In nucleotides, the CDR3 is TGTGCCAGCAGTTACTCGAGCAGTGCAGTGGGGCGAGAGACCCAGTACTTC. It codes for CASSYSSSAVGRETQYF.

Many counts were recorded for this clonotype. The chain is built from TRBV12-3 or TRBV12-4 and TRBJ2-5; 7 bases align to TRBD1. The V segment lost 5 bases and the J segment 5 bases; nucleotides outside the gene matches: 11. This CDR3 comprises 15 residues. The CDR3 spells CASSPPTGLEETQYF. In DNA form, the CDR3 reads TGTGCCAGCAGTCCTCCGACAGGGTTAGAGGAGACCCAGTACTTC.

V gene TRBV20-1 combines with J gene TRBJ2-5; D is possibly TRBD1 (5 bases). V was clipped by 0 bases and J by 2 bases, with 19 bases between them. CDR3 length: 17 amino acids. Per germline, CDR1 DFQATT and CDR2 SNEGSKA (reference sequence). The chain's CDR3 is CSARDRKTGPRQETQYF. As DNA, the CDR3 is TGCAGTGCTAGAGATCGTAAAACAGGACCTCGGCAAGAGACCCAGTACTTC.

Regarding this clonotype: Compared with germline, one end of the junction differs, possibly owing to a read error. This chain joins TRBV5-1 and TRBJ2-6, with D unclear. Germline lookup yields CDR1 SGHRS and CDR2 YFSETQ. The CDR3 sequence is 16 residues long. The CDR3 DNA reads TGCACCAGCAGCGCGGTATCGGTTGCTGGGGCCAACGTCCTGACTTTC. The encoded protein is CTSSAVSVAGANVLTF.

This clonotype was counted only a few times. The chain has TRBV5-4 and TRBJ2-1, with 7 bases matching TRBD2. Germline V gene data show CDR1 as SGHNT and CDR2 as YYREEE (reference sequence). This CDR3 is 13 amino acids long. The ends lost 0 bases at V and 10 bases at J; junction bases unmatched: 4. CDR3 loop: CASSLAGGTEQFF. The CDR3 DNA reads TGTGCCAGCAGCTTGGCCGGGGGGACGGAGCAGTTCTTC.

This clonotype was found a few times. This rearrangement joins TRBV29-1 to TRBJ2-5; D is unclear. This CDR3 has 13 amino acids. V shed 0 bases and J shed 5 bases, with 10 bases lying between them. In germline, CDR1 is SQVTM, CDR2 ANQGSEA. CDR3 sequence reads: CSVEERRQETQYF. The CDR3 DNA follows: TGCAGCGTTGAAGAGCGCCGCCAGGAGACCCAGTACTTC.

The chain is built from TRBV7-3 and TRBJ2-2, with D perhaps matching TRBD1 (6 bases). Trimming took 4 bases from V and 3 from J, leaving 12 bases between them. Germline-derived CDR1 and CDR2 are SGHTA and FQGTGA. This CDR3 is 15 amino acids long. The chain's CDR3 is CASSSRTAYTGELFF. The CDR3 region has the DNA TGTGCCAGCAGCTCCAGGACAGCCTACACCGGGGAGCTGTTTTTT.

The chain carries TRBV27 and TRBJ1-1, with a weak D call TRBD1 (5 bases). V shed 3 bases and J shed 3 bases, with 14 bases lying between them. The CDR3 consists of 15 residues. Germline-derived CDR1 and CDR2 are MNHEY and SMNVEV (reference sequence). CDR3 in amino acids: CASSFRGGMDTEAFF. CDR3 DNA: TGTGCCAGCAGTTTCCGTGGGGGAATGGACACTGAAGCTTTCTTT.

On this clonotype itself: It may be a read error: a sequence one base away is much more abundant. The rearrangement joins TRBV5-1 to TRBJ2-7; 9 bases agree with TRBD1. V shed 3 bases and J 0 bases; nucleotides not matched to a gene: 4. This CDR3 is 15 amino acids long. Germline V gene lookup returns CDR1 SGHRS and CDR2 YFSETQ. CDR3 coding DNA: TGCGCCAGCAGCTGGGCGACAGGGGGCTCCTACGAGCAGTACTTC. Translated, it gives CASSWATGGSYEQYF.

This chain links TRBV20-1 with TRBJ2-7; D is undetermined. The V gene's germline CDR1 is DFQATT and CDR2 SNEGSKA (reference sequence). There are 11 residues in the CDR3. V was trimmed by 6 bases and J by 3 bases, leaving 9 bases between them. CDR3 bases: TGCAGTGCGCCGGTAAACTACGAGCAGTACTTC. This encodes CSAPVNYEQYF.

The V and J genes are TRBV19 and TRBJ2-7, with D perhaps TRBD1 or TRBD2 (5 bases each). This CDR3 comprises 13 residues. Germline loops: CDR1 LNHDA, CDR2 SQIVND (reference sequence). V dropped 5 bases and J dropped 3 bases, with 11 bases sitting between them. The CDR3 region has the DNA TGTGCCAGTAGTCGACGGGACGGCTACGAGCAGTACTTC. Its translation: CASSRRDGYEQYF.